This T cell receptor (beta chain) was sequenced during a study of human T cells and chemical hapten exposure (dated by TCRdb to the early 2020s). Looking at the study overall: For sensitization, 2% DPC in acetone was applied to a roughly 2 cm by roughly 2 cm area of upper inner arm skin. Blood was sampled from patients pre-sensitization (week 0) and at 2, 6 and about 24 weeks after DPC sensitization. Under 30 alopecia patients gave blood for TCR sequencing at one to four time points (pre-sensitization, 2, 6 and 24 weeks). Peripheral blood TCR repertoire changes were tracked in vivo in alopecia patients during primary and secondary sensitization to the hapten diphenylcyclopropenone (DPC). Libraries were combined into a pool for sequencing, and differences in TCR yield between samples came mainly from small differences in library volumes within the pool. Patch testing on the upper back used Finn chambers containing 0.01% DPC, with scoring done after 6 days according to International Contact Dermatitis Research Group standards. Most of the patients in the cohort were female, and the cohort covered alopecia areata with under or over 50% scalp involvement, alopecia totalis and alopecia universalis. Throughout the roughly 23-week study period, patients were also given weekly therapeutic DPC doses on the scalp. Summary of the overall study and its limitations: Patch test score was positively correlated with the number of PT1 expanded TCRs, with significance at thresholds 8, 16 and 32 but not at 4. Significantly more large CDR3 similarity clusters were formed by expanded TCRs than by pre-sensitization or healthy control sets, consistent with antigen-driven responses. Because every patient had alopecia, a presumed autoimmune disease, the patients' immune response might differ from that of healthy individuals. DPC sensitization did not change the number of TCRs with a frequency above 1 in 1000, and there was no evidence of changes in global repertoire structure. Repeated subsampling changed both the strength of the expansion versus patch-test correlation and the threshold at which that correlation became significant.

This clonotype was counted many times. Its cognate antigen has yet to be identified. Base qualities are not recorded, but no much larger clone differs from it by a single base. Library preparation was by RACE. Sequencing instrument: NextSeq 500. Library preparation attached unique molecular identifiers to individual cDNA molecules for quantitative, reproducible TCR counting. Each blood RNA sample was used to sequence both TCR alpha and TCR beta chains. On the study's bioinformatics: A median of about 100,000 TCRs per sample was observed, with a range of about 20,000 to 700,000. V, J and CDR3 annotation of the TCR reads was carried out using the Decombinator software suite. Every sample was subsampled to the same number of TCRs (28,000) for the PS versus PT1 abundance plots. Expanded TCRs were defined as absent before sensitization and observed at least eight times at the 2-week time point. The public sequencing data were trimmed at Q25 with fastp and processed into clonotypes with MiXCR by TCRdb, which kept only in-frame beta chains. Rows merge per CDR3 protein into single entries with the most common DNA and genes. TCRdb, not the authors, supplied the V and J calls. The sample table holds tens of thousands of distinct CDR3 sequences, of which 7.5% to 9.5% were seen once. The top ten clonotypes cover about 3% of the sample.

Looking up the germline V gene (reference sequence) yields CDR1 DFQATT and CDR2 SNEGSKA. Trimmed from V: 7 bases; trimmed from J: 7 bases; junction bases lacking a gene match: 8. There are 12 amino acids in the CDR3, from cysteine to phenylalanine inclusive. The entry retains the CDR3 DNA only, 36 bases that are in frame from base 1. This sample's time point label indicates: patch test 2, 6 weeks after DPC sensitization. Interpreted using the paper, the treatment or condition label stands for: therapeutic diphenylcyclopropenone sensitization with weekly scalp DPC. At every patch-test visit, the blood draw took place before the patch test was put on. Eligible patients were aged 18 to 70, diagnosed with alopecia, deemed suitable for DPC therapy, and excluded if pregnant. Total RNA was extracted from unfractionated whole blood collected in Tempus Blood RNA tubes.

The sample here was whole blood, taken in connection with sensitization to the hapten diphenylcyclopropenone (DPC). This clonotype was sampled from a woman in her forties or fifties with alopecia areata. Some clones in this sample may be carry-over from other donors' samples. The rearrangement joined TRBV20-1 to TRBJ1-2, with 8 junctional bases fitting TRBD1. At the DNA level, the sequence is TGCAGTGTCGCGGACAGGGTTTTTGGCTACACCTTC. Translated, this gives CSVADRVFGYTF.